This T cell receptor (beta chain) was obtained from a study of blood T cells in healthy people across ages. A second roughly 6 to 11 cycle PCR used barcoded and J-beta primers. TCRdb re-called the 5' RACE reads with MiXCR, one entry per CDR3 protein. The data contain some 710,000 distinct CDR3 sequences, over 20% of them seen just once; the ten biggest clones take up around 21%. Trimming removed 2 bases at V and 7 bases at J, with 9 bases between. The CDR3 has 13 amino acids. Study-level results: Measured against age, TCR beta diversity per million T cells decreased in a roughly linear manner.

Healthy Caucasians from Russia aged roughly 6 to 95 served as donors. About this clonotype: The antigen remains unidentified.

The sequenced sample was blood. The source of this sequence is a man between 65 and 79 years old in good health. The chain employs TRBV12-3 or TRBV12-4 and TRBJ2-4; D is unresolved. The chain's CDR3 is CASSLNIGNIQYF. In nucleotides, the CDR3 is TGTGCCAGCAGTTTAAATATTGGTAACATTCAGTACTTC.